This is a list of T cell receptor beta chains from one sample in a study of T cell repertoires in cytomegalovirus infection. Each CDR3 protein gets one entry after TCRdb re-called the reads with MiXCR. The sample includes 450,000 to 650,000 distinct CDR3 sequences, 26% of them seen just once. The sequenced sample consisted of PBMCs. These receptor sequences come from a human donor in good health (CMV status not recorded). Some clones in this sample may be carry-over from other donors' samples. Both conserved end residues are part of each CDR3. Fields, in order: V gene, CDR3 protein.

>TRBV6-8
CASSYSVTGDYEQFF
>TRBV5-4
CASSSLEQGIEAFF
>TRBV7-2
CASSYRESSYEQYF
>TRBV7-8
CASSFGANWGRETQYF
>TRBV6-2/TRBV6-3
CASSYLRMNTEAFF
>TRBV6-2/TRBV6-3
CASSLTLAGFSYEQYF
>TRBV5-6
CASSLGATSGPYNEQFF
>TRBV3-1
CASGGWDRGNEQFF
>TRBV28
CASILTGVGTYNEQFF
>TRBV12-3/TRBV12-4
CASNFGGTEAFF
>TRBV7-9
CASSSTGTSGETQYF
>TRBV7-6
CASSLLDKTEAFF
>TRBV6-1
CASGLASTDTQYF
>TRBV20-1
CSARDLSQSTDTQYF
>TRBV12-3/TRBV12-4
CASSLRSGYTF
>TRBV9
CASSVGLAGVHGELFF